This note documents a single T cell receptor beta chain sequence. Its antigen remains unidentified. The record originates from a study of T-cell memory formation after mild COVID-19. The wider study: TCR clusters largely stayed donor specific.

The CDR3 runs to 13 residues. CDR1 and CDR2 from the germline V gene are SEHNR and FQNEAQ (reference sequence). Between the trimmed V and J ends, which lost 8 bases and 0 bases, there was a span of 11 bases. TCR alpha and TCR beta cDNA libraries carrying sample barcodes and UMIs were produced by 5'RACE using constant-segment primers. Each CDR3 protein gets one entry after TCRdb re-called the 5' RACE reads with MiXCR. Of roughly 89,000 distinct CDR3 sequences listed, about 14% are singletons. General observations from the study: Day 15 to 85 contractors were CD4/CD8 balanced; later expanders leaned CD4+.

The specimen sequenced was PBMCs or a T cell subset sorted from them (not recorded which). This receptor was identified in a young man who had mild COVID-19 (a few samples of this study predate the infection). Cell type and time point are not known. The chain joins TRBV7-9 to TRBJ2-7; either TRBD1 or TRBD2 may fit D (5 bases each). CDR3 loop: CASRGLSSYEQYF. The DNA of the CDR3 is TGTGCCAGCCGGGGCCTTAGCTCCTACGAGCAGTACTTC.